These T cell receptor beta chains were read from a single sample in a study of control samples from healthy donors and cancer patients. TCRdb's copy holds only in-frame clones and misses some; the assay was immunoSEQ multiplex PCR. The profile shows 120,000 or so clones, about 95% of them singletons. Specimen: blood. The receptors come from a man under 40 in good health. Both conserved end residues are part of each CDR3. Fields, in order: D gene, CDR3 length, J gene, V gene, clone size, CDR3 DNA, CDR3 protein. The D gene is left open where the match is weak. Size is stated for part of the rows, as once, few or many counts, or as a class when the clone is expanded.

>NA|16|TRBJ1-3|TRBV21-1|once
TGTGCCAGCAGCACCGGGAGGGCTCAGGCTGGGAACACCATATATTTT
CASSTGRAQAGNTIYF
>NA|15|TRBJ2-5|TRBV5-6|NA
TGTGCCAGCAGCGCACTTAAGGTCCGATTGGGGACCCAGTACTTC
CASSALKVRLGTQYF
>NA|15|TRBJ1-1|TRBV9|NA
TGTGCCAGCAGCGTAGGGGGTGTGAGGAACACTGAAGCTTTCTTT
CASSVGGVRNTEAFF
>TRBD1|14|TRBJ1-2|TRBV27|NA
TGTGCCAGCACCCGGACAGGGGGCGCGGATGGCTACACCTTC
CASTRTGGADGYTF
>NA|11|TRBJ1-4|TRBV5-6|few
TGTGCCAGCAGCTTGGGGGGCCCATTATCTTTT
CASSLGGPLSF
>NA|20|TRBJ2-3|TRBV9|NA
TGTGCCAGCAGCCCCGGGACAGCCAGGGGGGAGGGGGAGCGCACAGATACGCAGTATTTT
CASSPGTARGEGERTDTQYF
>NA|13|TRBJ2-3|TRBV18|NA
TGTGCCAGCTCACCGCCAGGGATGAATACGCAGTATTTT
CASSPPGMNTQYF
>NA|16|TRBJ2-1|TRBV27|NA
TGTGCCAGCAGCCCCGGAGTGACCTTCTCCTACAATGAGCAGTTCTTC
CASSPGVTFSYNEQFF
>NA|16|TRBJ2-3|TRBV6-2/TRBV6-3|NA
TGTGCCAGCAGTTACGGTCTGGGGGGGCTGGCAGATACGCAGTATTTT
CASSYGLGGLADTQYF
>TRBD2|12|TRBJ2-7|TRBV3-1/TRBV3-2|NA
TGTGCCAGCAGCCCCGCGGGGGTCGAGCAGTACTTC
CASSPAGVEQYF
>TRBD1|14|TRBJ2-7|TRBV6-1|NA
TGTGCCAGCAGTGAAGCTACAGGGGGGCTCGAGCAGTACTTC
CASSEATGGLEQYF